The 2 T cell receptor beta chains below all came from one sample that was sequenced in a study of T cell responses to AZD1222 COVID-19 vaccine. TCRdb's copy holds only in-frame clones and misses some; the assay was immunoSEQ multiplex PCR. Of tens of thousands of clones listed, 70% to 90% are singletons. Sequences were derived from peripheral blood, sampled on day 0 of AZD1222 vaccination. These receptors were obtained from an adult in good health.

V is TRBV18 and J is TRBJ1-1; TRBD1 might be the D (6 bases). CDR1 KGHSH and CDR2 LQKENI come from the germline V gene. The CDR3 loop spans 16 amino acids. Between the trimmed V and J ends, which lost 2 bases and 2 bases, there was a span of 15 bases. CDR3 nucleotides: TGTGCCAGCTCACCAAGGGGGGCGGGAACTAACACTGAAGCTTTCTTT. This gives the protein CASSPRGAGTNTEAFF.

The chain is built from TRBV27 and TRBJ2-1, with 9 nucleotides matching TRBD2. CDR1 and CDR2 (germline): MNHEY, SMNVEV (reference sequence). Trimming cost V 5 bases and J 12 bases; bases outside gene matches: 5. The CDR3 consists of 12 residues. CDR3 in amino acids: CASSRLAGPQFF. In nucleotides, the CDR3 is TGTGCCAGCAGTAGGCTAGCGGGACCGCAGTTCTTC.